The 3 T cell receptor beta chains below come from one sample, sequenced in a study of response to subunit inactivated influenza vaccine (dated by TCRdb to the late 2010s). The receptor library was made with RT-PCR. Sequencing relied on an Illumina HiSeq 2500. Starting from the raw public reads, TCRdb applied fastp trimming at Q25, assembled clones with MiXCR and retained in-frame beta chains. Each CDR3 protein appears once, grouped with its most common genes and DNA. Recorded for this sample are some 600,000 distinct CDR3 sequences; roughly 15% of them occurred a single time. The ten biggest clones cover 6.5% to 8% of the sample. This specimen consisted of PBMCs from blood, obtained 14 days before vaccination. The receptors here all came from a man in his fifties who received an inactivated influenza vaccine. Donor details come from another sample of the same person, matched by shared clones.

V usage is TRBV7-9 and J usage is TRBJ2-5, with 8 nucleotides matching TRBD2. The CDR3 totals 14 residues. V shed 1 base and J 5 bases; nucleotides not matched to a gene: 3. Germline V gene lookup returns CDR1 SEHNR and CDR2 FQNEAQ (reference sequence). CDR3 residues: CASSLVAGYETQYF. The CDR3 DNA sequence: TGTGCCAGCAGCTTAGTAGCGGGGTATGAGACCCAGTACTTC.

The CDR3 loop is CAISEYSGGIYEQYF. DNA for the CDR3: TGTGCCATCAGTGAATATAGCGGGGGGATTTACGAGCAGTACTTC. The gene calls are TRBV10-3 and TRBJ2-7; TRBD2 matches 10 bases. Germline V gene lookup returns CDR1 ENHRY and CDR2 SYGVKD. CDR3 size: 15 residues. V shed 3 bases, J shed 4 bases, and the junction held 6 bases outside the gene matches.

This clonotype was recorded a few times. This chain uses TRBV15 with TRBJ2-4, with 8 positions matching TRBD1. Per the germline V gene, CDR1 is LNHNV and CDR2 is YYDKDF (reference sequence). V trimming: 4 bases; J trimming: 2 bases; junction bases outside the gene matches: 4. This CDR3 is 15 amino acids long. CDR3: CATSTDRGSKNIQYF. The CDR3 region has the DNA TGTGCCACCAGCACCGACAGGGGCTCCAAAAACATTCAGTACTTC.